The 32 T cell receptor beta chains below were found in one sample sequenced in a study of cytomegalovirus exposure and HLA in healthy donors. This PCR relied on a set of 60 Vbeta primers and 13 Jbeta primers. TCRdb's table, derived via immunoSEQ multiplex PCR, lists solely in-frame clones and lacks some. This sample has around 300,000 clones, with 70% to 90% found just once. The sample consisted of PBMCs. These receptor sequences come from a woman aged 40-49 years in good health and CMV-seropositive.

This clone was found a few times. The rearrangement joins TRBV15 to TRBJ2-1, with 10 positions matching TRBD2. Germline V lookup: CDR1 LNHNV, CDR2 YYDKDF (reference sequence). After removal of 2 bases from V and 4 bases from J, the junction contained 2 bases not matched to a gene. This CDR3 spans 15 amino acids. CDR3 DNA sequence: TGTGCCACCAGCAGACAGCGGGAGGGTTACAATGAGCAGTTCTTC. It encodes CATSRQREGYNEQFF.

DNA for the CDR3: TGTGCCAGCAGTTCCCTGGGAGTACAGTTCTTC. Protein product: CASSSLGVQFF. The chain carries TRBV6-5 and TRBJ2-1, with D tentatively TRBD2 (5 bases). The CDR3 has 11 residues. Trimming cost V 4 bases and J 13 bases, with 11 bases left between them. Per the germline V gene, CDR1 is MNHEY and CDR2 is SVGAGI.

The chain combines TRBV5-1 with TRBJ2-5; 8 bases agree with TRBD1. With the DNA end fitting TRBJ2-7 better, the J assignment may be wrong. The CDR3 loop spans 15 amino acids. The germline V gene has CDR1 SGHRS and CDR2 YFSETQ. The CDR3 DNA follows: TGCGCCAGCAGCTTGGTGATCGACAGGGGCTACGAGCAGTACTTC. Translating gives CASSLVIDRGYEQYF.

The chain employs TRBV7-2 and TRBJ1-1, with 7 bases aligning to TRBD1. The V segment lost 5 bases and the J segment 10 bases; nucleotides outside the gene matches: 7. Germline CDR1 reads SGHTA; CDR2 reads FQGNSA. The CDR3 covers 12 residues. This chain's CDR3 is CASSIEHRGAFF. The CDR3 nucleotides are TGTGCCAGCAGCATTGAGCACAGGGGAGCTTTCTTT.

This chain uses TRBV29-1 with TRBJ2-1; 9 bases are a match to TRBD1. CDR3 size: 15 residues. Germline-derived CDR1 and CDR2 are SQVTM and ANQGSEA. Trimming at V came to 4 bases and at J to 7 bases, leaving 11 bases not matched to a gene. In nucleotides, the CDR3 is TGCAGCGTTGTTAATTGGGGACAGGGTCTTAATGAGCAGTTCTTC. Protein: CSVVNWGQGLNEQFF.

The chain links TRBV2 to TRBJ2-3; 10 bases match TRBD2. J gave up 6 bases and V 4 bases, and 13 bases lay outside the gene matches. This CDR3 contains 17 residues. Germline CDR1 SNHLY, CDR2 FYNNEI. This CDR3 is CASSAPQGLARRDTQYF. DNA of the CDR3: TGTGCCAGCAGTGCCCCGCAGGGACTAGCGAGGAGGGATACGCAGTATTTT. Based on the CDR3 plus reference TRBV2 and TRBJ2-3, the full variable domain is EPEVTQTPSHQVTQMGQEVILRCVPISNHLYFYWYRQILGQKVEFLVSFYNNEISEKSEIFDDQFSVERPDGSNFTLKIRSTKLEDSAMYFCASSAPQGLARRDTQYFGPGTRLTVL.

The chain couples TRBV28 to TRBJ1-2, with 11 bases identical to TRBD1. The CDR3 sequence is 14 residues long. Trimming at V came to 6 bases and at J to 7 bases, leaving 7 bases not matched to a gene. CDR1 and CDR2 from the germline V gene are MDHEN and SYDVKM. CDR3 sequence: CASRPPGQGVGYTF. The CDR3 region has the DNA TGTGCCAGCAGGCCACCGGGACAGGGGGTTGGCTACACCTTC.

The chain uses TRBV7-2 and TRBJ2-7, with 11 bases fitting TRBD2. Trimming cost V 5 bases and J 7 bases; bases outside gene matches: 16. The CDR3 length is 17 residues. Per germline, CDR1 SGHTA and CDR2 FQGNSA. The CDR3 DNA is TGTGCCAGCAGCCCGGGGACTAGCGGTCAGAGAGGGCGAGAGCAGTACTTC. The encoded protein is CASSPGTSGQRGREQYF.

The rearrangement links TRBV12-5 to TRBJ2-3, with D perhaps TRBD2 (6 bases). This CDR3 spans 13 amino acids. Germline-derived CDR1 and CDR2 are LGHNT and FRNRAP. V dropped 5 bases and J dropped 11 bases, with 17 bases sitting between them. The CDR3 nucleotides are TGTGCTAGTGGTAGACGGGACTCCGAAATGCAGTATTTT. Protein product: CASGRRDSEMQYF.

This clone was seen a handful of times. The chain is built from TRBV28 and TRBJ2-7; 9 positions agree with TRBD1. The length of the CDR3 is 17 residues. The germline gives CDR1 MDHEN, CDR2 SYDVKM. Unmatched junction bases numbered 12, after V lost 5 bases and J lost 1 base. CDR3 nucleotide sequence: TGTGCCAGCAGTCCAATACAGGGGGCGCAGACGTCCTACGAGCAGTACTTC. This codes for CASSPIQGAQTSYEQYF.

The CDR3 nucleotides are TGTGCCAGCAGCTTAGAGGCCGGGAGGGAAGAGACCCAGTACTTC. Translating it yields CASSLEAGREETQYF. The genes are TRBV7-6 and TRBJ2-5; 8 bases match TRBD2. Germline loops: CDR1 SGHVS, CDR2 FNYEAQ. V dropped 1 base and J dropped 3; count of bases not matched to a gene: 4. The CDR3 sequence is 15 residues long.

This chain uses TRBV7-8 with TRBJ1-5; TRBD1 is a possible D gene (6 bases). This CDR3 has 16 amino acids. Germline CDR1 and CDR2: SGHVS and FQNEAQ. With 5 bases removed from V and 3 bases from J, the gap between germline ends came to 17 bases. CDR3 amino acids: CASSPHEGVSNQPQHF. In DNA form, the CDR3 reads TGTGCCAGCAGCCCCCATGAGGGGGTTTCCAATCAGCCCCAGCATTTT.

The gene calls are TRBV6-5 and TRBJ2-1; 9 bases are shared with TRBD1. Trimming at V came to 8 bases and at J to 7 bases, leaving 12 bases not matched to a gene. CDR3 length equals 15 residues. CDR1 is MNHEY and CDR2 is SVGAGI in the germline V gene. The CDR3 nucleotides are TGTGCCAGCGGGACGACAGGGGGTAGGTTAAATGAGCAGTTCTTC. Its protein product is CASGTTGGRLNEQFF.

This chain links TRBV4-2 with TRBJ1-4, with 10 bases lining up with TRBD1. Germline assignment: CDR1 LGHNA and CDR2 YNFKEQ. V lost 1 base, J lost 10 bases, and 6 bases stayed unmatched. This CDR3 is 15 amino acids long. The CDR3 nucleotides are TGTGCCAGCAGCCAAGGTGGGACAGGGGATTCAAAACTGTTTTTT. The encoded protein is CASSQGGTGDSKLFF.

V gene TRBV25-1 combines with J gene TRBJ2-7; no reliable D call. With 6 bases removed from V and 6 bases from J, the gap between germline ends came to 9 bases. This CDR3 region has 11 residues. CDR1 MGHDK and CDR2 SYGVNS come from the germline V gene. The CDR3 here is CASRQLTEQYF. The CDR3 coding sequence is TGTGCCAGCAGACAACTAACCGAGCAGTACTTC.

In DNA form, the CDR3 reads TGTGCCAGCAGTATACCGGGACTAGCGTCTTCCGAGCAGTTCTTC. Its translation: CASSIPGLASSEQFF. The rearrangement links TRBV27 to TRBJ2-1, with 10 nucleotides matching TRBD2. Germline loops: CDR1 MNHEY, CDR2 SMNVEV (reference sequence). Trimming cost V 5 bases and J 10 bases; bases outside gene matches: 11. The CDR3 is made up of 15 amino acids.

The V and J genes are TRBV19 and TRBJ2-1; D might be TRBD2 (6 bases). V lost 5 bases, J lost 6 bases, and 17 bases lay in between. The CDR3 totals 15 residues. In germline, CDR1 is LNHDA, CDR2 SQIVND (reference sequence). The CDR3 DNA reads TGTGCCAGTAGTCCCAGACTAGGTTCGGGCAATGAGCAGTTCTTC. Amino acid sequence: CASSPRLGSGNEQFF. The whole variable domain, filled in from reference TRBV19 and TRBJ2-1, reads DGGITQSPKYLFRKEGQNVTLSCEQNLNHDAMYWYRQDPGQGLRLIYYSQIVNDFQKGDIAEGYSVSREKKESFPLTVTSAQKNPTAFYLCASSPRLGSGNEQFFGPGTRLTVL.

This clone appeared a few times. The chain joins TRBV29-1 to TRBJ2-1; 13 bases map to TRBD2. Germline assignment: CDR1 SQVTM and CDR2 ANQGSEA. This CDR3 contains 15 residues. V lost 6 bases, J lost 8 bases, and 10 bases stayed unmatched. CDR3 protein: CSVPRTSGSSDEQFF. In DNA form, the CDR3 reads TGCAGCGTGCCTCGGACTAGCGGGAGTTCCGATGAGCAGTTCTTC.

This sequence joins TRBV4-3 and TRBJ2-2; 8 bases map to TRBD2. The CDR3 totals 18 residues. Germline CDR1 and CDR2: LGHNA and YSLEER. V lost 0 bases and J lost 2; bases outside the gene matches: 8. CDR3 sequence: CASSQDHASGLNTGELFF. The DNA for the CDR3 is TGCGCCAGCAGCCAAGATCATGCTAGCGGGCTCAACACCGGGGAGCTGTTTTTT.

This rearrangement joins TRBV19 to TRBJ1-2, with D possibly TRBD1 on 5 matching bases. From germline, CDR1 is LNHDA and CDR2 SQIVND (reference sequence). V lost 4 bases to trimming and J lost 4 bases, with 13 bases between them. The CDR3 has 14 amino acids. CDR3 amino acids: CASSNSGGVYGYTF. The DNA of the CDR3 is TGTGCCAGTAGTAATTCTGGGGGGGTCTATGGCTACACCTTC.

This clone was recorded once. The rearrangement links TRBV27 to TRBJ2-5; D is perhaps TRBD1 (5 bases). With the DNA end fitting TRBJ2-7 better, the J assignment may be wrong. CDR3 length equals 13 residues. Per the germline V gene, CDR1 is MNHEY and CDR2 is SMNVEV (reference sequence). The CDR3 coding sequence is TGTGCCAGCAGTTGGACAAACTCCTACGAGCAGTACTTC. Protein: CASSWTNSYEQYF.

CDR3 nucleotides: TGTGCCAGCAGCCAACTGGGGCTAGCGCGAAGTGAGCAGTTCTTC. It translates to CASSQLGLARSEQFF. V and J are TRBV2 and TRBJ2-1; the D gene is possibly TRBD2 (6 bases). Germline-derived CDR1 and CDR2 are SNHLY and FYNNEI. CDR3 size: 15 residues. Between the trimmed V and J ends, which lost 6 bases and 9 bases, there was a span of 21 bases.

This clone was observed a single time. CDR3 DNA sequence: TGTGCCAGCAGCTCAACCCCGGGACTAGCGGTGTACGAGCAGTACTTC. Residues: CASSSTPGLAVYEQYF. The rearrangement joins TRBV5-6 to TRBJ2-7, with 11 bases that match TRBD2. Trimming took 3 bases from V and 4 from J; bases not matched to a gene: 9. The germline gives CDR1 SGHDT, CDR2 YYEEEE. The CDR3 has 16 amino acids.

In its sample, this clone was seen once. The chain recombines TRBV6-1 with TRBJ1-2, with a possible D match to TRBD1 (5 bases). Germline CDR1 is MNHNS and CDR2 is SASEGT. The CDR3 loop spans 15 amino acids. V lost 0 bases and J 4 bases, leaving 12 bases between the germline ends. CDR3 bases: TGTGCCAGCAGTGAAGCTCAGGGAGGCCTCTATGGCTACACCTTC. Its protein is CASSEAQGGLYGYTF.

This clone occurred a few times. The genes are TRBV6-5 and TRBJ1-3; TRBD1 might be the D (6 bases). The germline gives CDR1 MNHEY, CDR2 SVGAGI. Trimming stripped 6 bases from V and 5 bases from J, with 14 bases between. There are 14 residues in the CDR3. CDR3: CASSPRTARNTIYF. In nucleotides, the CDR3 is TGTGCCAGCAGCCCCCGGACAGCTAGAAACACCATATATTTT.

In its sample, this clone was seen once. The chain couples TRBV5-6 to TRBJ2-7, with 9 bases matching TRBD2. Germline loops: CDR1 SGHDT, CDR2 YYEEEE. V dropped 2 bases and J dropped 0; count of bases not matched to a gene: 6. CDR3 length: 16 residues. Here the CDR3 reads CASSFPRGRVSYEQYF. The CDR3 DNA reads TGTGCCAGCAGCTTCCCTCGCGGGAGGGTCTCCTACGAGCAGTACTTC.

The chain has TRBV14 and TRBJ1-1; D uncertain. The germline V and J ends were trimmed by 4 bases and 4 bases, with 10 bases remaining between them. Germline assignment: CDR1 SGHDN and CDR2 FVKESK. The CDR3 runs 13 residues. The CDR3 DNA is TGTGCCAGCAGCCTTAAATGGGCCACTGAAGCTTTCTTT. Translating it yields CASSLKWATEAFF.

The V and J genes are TRBV6-1 and TRBJ1-5, with D maybe TRBD1 (5 bases). Germline V gene sequence: CDR1 MNHNS, CDR2 SASEGT. The germline V and J ends were trimmed by 6 bases and 7 bases, with 16 bases remaining between them. The CDR3 is 14 residues long. CDR3 amino acids: CASSPSGEWQPQHF. CDR3 coding DNA: TGTGCCAGCAGCCCCTCGGGGGAATGGCAGCCCCAGCATTTT.

The DNA of the CDR3 is TGTGCCAGCAGCTTGGGGGGGACACAGGGGGCGTACGAGCAGTACTTC. This gives the protein CASSLGGTQGAYEQYF. The rearrangement joins TRBV5-4 to TRBJ2-7; TRBD1 aligns across 9 bases. Germline CDR1 SGHNT, CDR2 YYREEE (reference sequence). V was pared by 0 bases and J by 4 bases, with 8 bases of the junction left unmatched. The CDR3 extends over 16 amino acids.

The V gene is TRBV30, the J gene TRBJ2-3, with 7 bases fitting TRBD1. CDR1 is GTSNPN, CDR2 SVGIG, per germline (reference sequence). The CDR3 has 17 residues. V lost 7 bases, J lost 2 bases, and 18 bases stayed unmatched. Here the CDR3 reads CALIPTGRLISTDTQYF. CDR3 nucleotide sequence: TGTGCCTTGATCCCGACAGGGAGACTAATATCCACAGATACGCAGTATTTT.

The J gene is TRBJ1-5, the V gene TRBV28; TRBD1 matches at 9 bases. Germline CDR1 MDHEN, CDR2 SYDVKM. The V gene end was trimmed by 6 bases and the J gene end by 6 bases; junction bases not matched to a gene: 6. The CDR3 extends over 14 amino acids. The DNA of the CDR3 is TGTGCCAGCAGCCCCGGGGACAGGGCTCAGCCCCAGCATTTT. Protein: CASSPGDRAQPQHF.

The chain has TRBV28 and TRBJ1-1; a possible D gene is TRBD1 (6 bases). Germline V gives CDR1 MDHEN, CDR2 SYDVKM. The CDR3 runs to 14 residues. The ends were cut back, 2 bases at V and 5 bases at J, with 12 bases in the middle. The CDR3 loop reads CASSLQGGGTEAFF. The CDR3 DNA reads as TGTGCCAGCAGTTTACAGGGAGGGGGAACTGAAGCTTTCTTT.